The rows below give T cell receptor beta chains drawn from one sample of a study of T cell changes during pregnancy in multiple sclerosis. Some clones are missing from TCRdb's copy, which holds only in-frame ones; the method was immunoSEQ multiplex PCR. This sample yields 50,000 to 60,000 clones, of which about 90% are seen a single time; around 0.58% belongs to the top ten. The sequencing here drew on CD4+ T cells from peripheral blood mononuclear cells, taken in the first trimester of pregnancy. Receptor source: a female donor with multiple sclerosis, enrolled in a pregnancy study. Both conserved end residues are part of each CDR3. A D gene is named only where the DNA matches it firmly. The size field is filled for only some rows; it gives once, few, many or a size class.

v_gene	j_gene	d_gene	abundance	CDR3aa	CDR3nt
TRBV5-1	TRBJ2-1	TRBD2	.	CASSYSGTSGTNEQFF	TGCGCCAGCAGCTACTCCGGGACTAGCGGGACCAATGAGCAGTTCTTC
TRBV30	TRBJ2-1	TRBD2	.	CAWSVGGGEQFF	TGTGCCTGGAGTGTGGGGGGGGGTGAGCAGTTCTTC
TRBV6-5	TRBJ2-2	.	.	CASSYFEADTGELFF	TGTGCCAGCAGTTATTTCGAAGCTGATACCGGGGAGCTGTTTTTT
TRBV6-5	TRBJ1-2	TRBD1	.	CASRQGGTGKFGYTF	TGTGCCAGCAGACAGGGAGGGACAGGAAAATTTGGCTACACCTTC
TRBV5-6	TRBJ2-1	.	.	CASSSALGGPNEQFF	TGTGCCAGCAGCTCGGCCCTCGGGGGGCCAAATGAGCAGTTCTTC
TRBV19	TRBJ1-2	TRBD1	.	CASTRDRGHYGYTF	TGTGCCAGTACCCGGGACAGGGGGCACTATGGCTACACCTTC
TRBV19	TRBJ1-3	TRBD1	.	CASSQQQGSGNTIYF	TGTGCCAGTAGCCAGCAACAGGGGAGCGGAAACACCATATATTTT
TRBV4-1	TRBJ1-1	.	.	CASSRITGFRSAFF	TGCGCCAGCAGCCGCATCACAGGGTTTCGGAGCGCTTTCTTT
TRBV9	TRBJ1-2	TRBD1	.	CASSVPRQGPNYGYTF	TGTGCCAGCAGCGTACCCCGACAGGGGCCCAACTATGGCTACACCTTC
TRBV19	TRBJ1-2	.	.	CASTTGSNYGYTF	TGTGCCAGTACCACAGGGTCTAACTATGGCTACACCTTC
TRBV5-1	TRBJ1-2	.	.	CASATQGGVGYGYTF	TGCGCCAGCGCCACTCAAGGGGGAGTAGGCTATGGCTACACCTTC
TRBV18	TRBJ2-1	TRBD2	.	CASSPGGRNSYNEQFF	TGTGCCAGCTCACCGGGGGGGAGAAACTCCTACAATGAGCAGTTCTTC
TRBV5-1	TRBJ1-4	TRBD1	.	CASSPDRATNEKLFF	TGCGCCAGCAGCCCTGACAGGGCAACTAATGAAAAACTGTTTTTT
TRBV6-4	TRBJ1-1	TRBD1	.	CASSQGEYTEAFF	TGTGCCAGCTCACAGGGGGAGTACACTGAAGCTTTCTTT
TRBV30	TRBJ1-4	.	.	CAWSGGLGANEKLFF	TGTGCCTGGAGTGGAGGGTTGGGTGCTAATGAAAAACTGTTTTTT
TRBV7-2	TRBJ1-1	TRBD1	few	CASSFVGDRTNEAFF	TGTGCCAGCAGCTTCGTGGGGGACAGAACAAACGAAGCTTTCTTT
TRBV7-9	TRBJ2-1	.	.	CASSARLAETAYNEQFF	TGTGCCAGCAGCGCGCGGTTAGCGGAAACGGCCTACAATGAGCAGTTCTTC
TRBV19	TRBJ1-5	.	.	CASSIGSLRNQPQHF	TGTGCCAGTAGTATAGGGTCTCTCCGGAATCAGCCCCAGCATTTT
TRBV7-8	TRBJ2-2	TRBD1	.	CASSRQTGAAGELFF	TGTGCCAGCAGCCGACAGACAGGGGCCGCCGGGGAGCTGTTTTTT
TRBV27	TRBJ1-2	.	.	CASSLSRQLNYGYTF	TGTGCCAGCAGTTTATCCCGACAGCTTAACTATGGCTACACCTTC
TRBV18	TRBJ1-1	.	.	CASSLSGTKNTEAFF	TGTGCCAGCTCACTTTCTGGGACAAAGAACACTGAAGCTTTCTTT
TRBV18	TRBJ1-1	TRBD1	.	CASSPLGQAFRDTEAFF	TGTGCCAGCTCACCACTGGGACAGGCCTTTAGGGACACTGAAGCTTTCTTT
TRBV6-1	TRBJ1-4	.	.	CASSEAWRHEKLFF	TGTGCCAGCAGCGAAGCGTGGAGGCATGAAAAACTGTTTTTT
TRBV6-1	TRBJ2-2	TRBD1	.	CASSRQGTNTGELFF	TGTGCCAGCAGTCGACAGGGAACGAACACCGGGGAGCTGTTTTTT
TRBV19	TRBJ1-4	.	.	CASSGRLGNEKLFF	TGTGCCAGTAGTGGAAGACTGGGTAATGAAAAACTGTTTTTT
TRBV18	TRBJ1-3	.	.	CASSPQGTGNTIYF	TGTGCCAGCTCACCGCAGGGGACTGGAAACACCATATATTTT
TRBV29-1	TRBJ1-2	.	few	CSVWRGRDGYTF	TGCAGCGTTTGGAGGGGAAGGGATGGCTACACCTTC
TRBV7-8	TRBJ1-1	.	.	CASSTRQNTEAFF	TGTGCCAGCAGCACCAGGCAAAACACTGAAGCTTTCTTT
TRBV6-4	TRBJ2-7	.	once	CASSFSRKAYEQYF	TGTGCCAGCAGTTTCTCTAGGAAAGCCTACGAGCAGTACTTC
TRBV6-6	TRBJ2-7	.	.	CASSYSRDWQYF	TGTGCCAGCAGTTACTCCAGGGATTGGCAGTACTTC
TRBV27	TRBJ2-3	.	.	CASRVADTQYF	TGTGCCAGCAGAGTAGCAGATACGCAGTATTTT
TRBV7-9	TRBJ2-1	.	.	CASSVYLEGNEQFF	TGTGCCAGCAGCGTTTACTTAGAGGGCAATGAGCAGTTCTTC
TRBV5-6	TRBJ1-3	TRBD1	.	CASSSRGSGNTIYF	TGTGCCAGCAGCTCCAGGGGGTCTGGAAACACCATATATTTT
TRBV30	TRBJ2-7	TRBD1	.	CAWNRGSIFEQYF	TGTGCCTGGAACAGGGGGTCTATTTTTGAGCAGTACTTC
TRBV7-8	TRBJ1-1	TRBD1	.	CASSSKRQGSTEAFF	TGTGCCAGCAGCTCCAAAAGACAGGGAAGTACTGAAGCTTTCTTT
TRBV11-3	TRBJ1-2	TRBD1	.	CASSYNRWGTDFNYGYTF	TGTGCCAGCAGCTATAACCGGTGGGGGACAGACTTTAACTATGGCTACACCTTC
TRBV6-5	TRBJ2-1	TRBD1	.	CASSLTGQPYNEQFF	TGTGCCAGCAGTCTTACGGGACAGCCCTACAATGAGCAGTTCTTC
TRBV6-5	TRBJ2-3	.	.	CATRRGISTDTQYF	TGTGCCACCCGTCGCGGGATCAGCACAGATACGCAGTATTTT
TRBV19	TRBJ2-1	.	.	CASSADSLNEQFF	TGTGCCAGTAGTGCCGACAGTCTCAATGAGCAGTTCTTC
TRBV7-8	TRBJ1-2	TRBD1	.	CASSLDGQAGYGYTF	TGTGCCAGCAGCCTAGACGGACAGGCAGGCTATGGCTACACCTTC
TRBV15	TRBJ1-1	.	many	CATSRDRGSSTEAFF	TGTGCCACCAGCAGAGACCGGGGGTCGAGCACTGAAGCTTTCTTT
TRBV5-1	TRBJ1-1	.	few	CASSLALSMNTEAFF	TGCGCCAGCAGCTTGGCCCTGAGTATGAACACTGAAGCTTTCTTT
TRBV5-1	TRBJ2-2	TRBD2	.	CASSSNPGLAGRDTGELFF	TGCGCCAGCAGCTCAAATCCGGGACTAGCGGGAAGGGACACCGGGGAGCTGTTTTTT
TRBV5-1	TRBJ2-7	TRBD1	.	CASSVGQGYSEQYF	TGCGCCAGCAGCGTGGGACAGGGGTACAGCGAGCAGTACTTC
TRBV7-3	TRBJ2-5	TRBD2	.	CASSLTVGTGTSGRRETQYF	TGTGCCAGCAGCTTAACCGTAGGAACCGGGACTAGCGGGAGAAGGGAGACCCAGTACTTC
TRBV19	TRBJ1-2	.	.	CASADLGSYGYTF	TGTGCCAGTGCTGACTTAGGCAGCTATGGCTACACCTTC
TRBV5-1	TRBJ1-2	TRBD1	.	CASSSGTGGEGYTF	TGCGCCAGCAGCTCGGGGACAGGGGGTGAAGGCTACACCTTC
TRBV11-3	TRBJ2-5	TRBD2	.	CASSQPSGGVLETQYF	TGTGCCAGCAGCCAACCTAGCGGGGGTGTCCTGGAGACCCAGTACTTC
TRBV6-5	TRBJ2-2	TRBD1	.	CASSSGQGANTGELFF	TGTGCCAGCAGTTCGGGACAGGGCGCGAACACCGGGGAGCTGTTTTTT